These 12 T cell receptor beta chains share one sample of origin, sequenced in a study of T cell clonotyping in hematopoietic cell transplantation. Clones were read by immunoSEQ multiplex PCR, and TCRdb kept only the in-frame ones, dropping some. The sample includes 10,000 to 15,000 clones, roughly 92% of them seen just once. The sequenced sample was PBMCs, obtained 100 days after allogeneic stem cell transplant. These receptors came from a female patient between 50 and 60 years old who had an allogeneic stem cell transplant from an unrelated donor, so the T cells may come from the graft donor. Some clones in this sample may be carry-over from other donors' samples.

This clone was seen once. The chain is built from TRBV27 and TRBJ1-2; 10 bases fit TRBD1. The CDR3 loop spans 14 amino acids. With 2 bases clipped from V and 9 bases from J, the junction kept 6 bases outside the gene matches. CDR1 MNHEY and CDR2 SMNVEV come from the germline V gene (reference sequence). This chain's CDR3 is CASSLGDRGGRYTF. DNA for the CDR3: TGTGCCAGCAGTTTAGGGGACAGGGGAGGGCGCTACACCTTC.

This clone was picked up one time. The CDR3 nucleotides read TGTGCCTGGAGTGGGACAGGCTATGGCTACACCTTC. It is translated as CAWSGTGYGYTF. This chain connects TRBV30 to TRBJ1-2; 7 bases match TRBD1. The V gene's germline CDR1 is GTSNPN and CDR2 SVGIG (reference sequence). The CDR3 covers 12 residues. After removal of 1 base from V and 4 bases from J, the junction contained 0 bases not matched to a gene.

CDR3 sequence reads: CASSLDRVDTGELFF. CDR3 coding DNA: TGTGCCAGCAGCCTTGACAGGGTCGACACCGGGGAGCTGTTTTTT. V is TRBV2 and J is TRBJ2-2; 7 positions match TRBD1. J lost 3 bases, V lost 6 bases, and 7 bases had no gene match. Germline CDR1 and CDR2: SNHLY and FYNNEI. There are 15 residues in the CDR3.

The gene calls are TRBV5-4 and TRBJ2-5; 11 bases are a match to TRBD2. V was clipped by 2 bases and J by 4 bases; unmatched bases: 1. The CDR3 sequence is 14 residues long. Per germline, CDR1 SGHNT and CDR2 YYREEE (reference sequence). CDR3 amino acids: CASSFLAGGETQYF. The CDR3 bases are TGTGCCAGCAGCTTTCTAGCGGGGGGAGAGACCCAGTACTTC.

This chain joins TRBV27 and TRBJ2-7; 8 bases line up with TRBD1. Trimming removed 6 bases from V and 2 bases from J; junction bases left unmatched: 9. This CDR3 spans 15 amino acids. CDR1 and CDR2 from the germline V gene are MNHEY and SMNVEV (reference sequence). The CDR3 spells CASRFFGTGTYEQYF. The CDR3 region has the DNA TGTGCCAGCAGATTCTTTGGGACAGGAACCTACGAGCAGTACTTC.

This clone came up once. This sequence joins TRBV19 and TRBJ1-5, with TRBD1 matching 8 bases. CDR3 size: 17 residues. Germline CDR1 LNHDA, CDR2 SQIVND (reference sequence). V shed 4 bases and J 1 base; nucleotides not matched to a gene: 9. CDR3 residues: CASSTPWTGISNQPQHF. CDR3 in DNA: TGTGCCAGTAGTACCCCCTGGACAGGGATCAGCAATCAGCCCCAGCATTTT.

The rearrangement links TRBV15 to TRBJ1-3; possibly TRBD1 for D (5 bases). V was pared by 5 bases and J by 0 bases, with 14 bases between. Germline CDR1 LNHNV, CDR2 YYDKDF (reference sequence). The CDR3 consists of 16 residues. Here the CDR3 reads CATSPRRDSSGNTIYF. CDR3 bases: TGTGCCACCAGCCCACGGCGTGACAGCTCTGGAAACACCATATATTTT.

V usage is TRBV19 and J usage is TRBJ1-2; a possible D gene is TRBD1 (5 bases). This CDR3 contains 12 residues. The germline V gene encodes CDR1 LNHDA and CDR2 SQIVND (reference sequence). The V gene lost 5 bases and the J gene lost 4 bases, with 8 bases spanning the gap. The CDR3 protein is CASSYGGYGYTF. The CDR3 region has the DNA TGTGCCAGTAGTTACGGGGGCTATGGCTACACCTTC. The full variable domain, completed using reference TRBV19 and TRBJ1-2, is DGGITQSPKYLFRKEGQNVTLSCEQNLNHDAMYWYRQDPGQGLRLIYYSQIVNDFQKGDIAEGYSVSREKKESFPLTVTSAQKNPTAFYLCASSYGGYGYTFGSGTRLTVV.

V gene TRBV5-1 combines with J gene TRBJ1-6, with D uncertain. This CDR3 is 15 amino acids long. The germline V gene encodes CDR1 SGHRS and CDR2 YFSETQ. The V end was cut by 3 bases, the J end by 0 bases, with 7 bases between. The CDR3: CASSSAGSYNSPLHF. The CDR3 DNA reads TGCGCCAGCAGCTCTGCAGGCTCCTATAATTCACCCCTCCACTTT.

This clone is a singleton in its sample. The chain carries TRBV4-2 and TRBJ1-1; D ambiguous. V was cut by 0 bases and J by 11 bases, with 10 bases left in between. The germline CDR1 and CDR2 sequences are LGHNA and YNFKEQ. The CDR3 is 12 amino acids. Here the CDR3 reads CASSQDLGSAFF. The CDR3 coding sequence is TGTGCCAGCAGCCAAGATTTGGGGTCTGCTTTCTTT.

The chain joins TRBV7-8 to TRBJ1-1; perhaps TRBD1 as D (5 bases). V lost 4 bases and J 4 bases, leaving 13 bases between the germline ends. The CDR3 length is 14 residues. Germline V gene sequence: CDR1 SGHVS, CDR2 FQNEAQ. The CDR3 sequence: CASSSLMGGTEAFF. The CDR3 bases are TGTGCCAGCAGCTCCCTTATGGGGGGCACTGAAGCTTTCTTT.

The CDR3 coding sequence is TGTGCCACTAATCCCGGGGGTCTTCACACTGAAGCTTTCTTT. This gives the protein CATNPGGLHTEAFF. The V and J genes are TRBV27 and TRBJ1-1; maybe TRBD1 (5 bases). Trimming left V 10 bases short and J 3 bases short, with 18 bases between. Germline V CDR1 and CDR2: MNHEY, SMNVEV (reference sequence). The CDR3 runs 14 residues.